This entry features one T cell receptor (beta chain) sequence. This clonotype has at least ten counts. Its antigen is currently not known. No base quality information exists; no much larger clone differs at one position. Per the publication, the time point label means: patch test 2, 6 weeks after DPC sensitization. The label giving this sample's treatment or condition can be read as: therapeutic diphenylcyclopropenone sensitization with weekly scalp DPC. At each patch-test visit, blood was drawn before the patch test was applied. Eligible patients were aged 18 to 70, diagnosed with alopecia, deemed suitable for DPC therapy, and excluded if pregnant. Total RNA was extracted from unfractionated whole blood that had been collected in Tempus Blood RNA tubes. The CDR3, cysteine through phenylalanine, is 15 amino acids long. Of all the DNA, just the CDR3 is kept, 45 bases in frame from base 1. CDR1 and CDR2 are read off the germline V gene as SGHAT and FQNNGV. V loses 1 base of germline sequence and J loses 2 bases, and the interval between the two ends is 9 bases.

The data were taken from a study of human T cells and chemical hapten exposure (dated by TCRdb to 2020 to 2022). For context, the study as a whole: For sensitization, 2% DPC in acetone was applied to a 2 cm by 2 cm area of upper inner arm skin. Weekly therapeutic DPC doses were additionally applied to the scalp of patients throughout the roughly 23-week study period. Patch testing on the upper back used Finn chambers containing 0.01% DPC, with scoring done after 6 days according to International Contact Dermatitis Research Group standards. The libraries were sequenced as a pool, and the TCR yield per sample differed mostly because of small variations in library volumes within the pool. Approximately 28 alopecia patients provided blood for TCR sequencing at one to four time points (pre-sensitization, 2, 6 and 24 weeks). Blood samples were taken from patients before sensitization (week 0) and at 2, 6 and about 24 weeks after DPC sensitization. The study tracked peripheral blood TCR repertoire changes in vivo during primary and secondary sensitization to the hapten diphenylcyclopropenone (DPC) in alopecia patients. Alopecia areata with under or over 50% scalp involvement, alopecia totalis and alopecia universalis were represented in the patient cohort, which was mostly female. The investigation overall reported the following: Alopecia, a presumed autoimmune disease, was present in all patients, so the immune response of the patients might differ from that of healthy individuals. DPC sensitization did not change how many TCRs were above 1 in 1000 frequency, and no evidence was found of alterations in global repertoire structure. Compared with pre-sensitization or healthy control sets, expanded TCRs formed significantly more large CDR3 similarity clusters, which is consistent with antigen-driven responses. After repeated subsampling, changes were observed in the strength of the expansion versus patch-test correlation and in the threshold at which the correlation became significant. A positive correlation was found between the number of PT1 expanded TCRs and patch test score, with significance reached at thresholds 8, 16 and 32 but not 4.

The library was produced with RACE. Sequencing was carried out with a NextSeq 500. During library preparation, unique molecular identifiers were attached to individual cDNA molecules so that TCRs could be counted in a quantitative, reproducible way. From each blood RNA sample, both TCR alpha and TCR beta chains were sequenced. In the authors' own workflow: The median number of TCRs per sample was around 100,000, ranging from roughly 23,224 to 690,600. The Decombinator software suite was used to annotate V, J and CDR3 in the TCR reads. Every sample was subsampled to the same number of TCRs (28,000) for the PS versus PT1 abundance plots. Expanded TCRs were defined as absent before sensitization and observed at least eight times at the 2-week time point. TCRdb redid the processing of the public reads, applying fastp at Q25 and MiXCR, and retained in-frame beta chains. Duplicate CDR3 protein sequences are folded into a single record with the most common DNA and genes. The V and J calls, along with clone size, are taken from TCRdb and not from the paper's own processing. The sample contains more than 60,000 distinct CDR3 sequences, over 9% of them found a single time. Around 6.8% of the sample rests with the top ten.

The material sequenced was whole blood, taken in connection with sensitization to the hapten diphenylcyclopropenone (DPC). The V and J genes are TRBV11-2 and TRBJ2-1; the D gene cannot be resolved reliably. This receptor was taken from a woman between 50 and 59 years old with alopecia areata. Some clones in this sample may be carry-over from other donors' samples. The DNA reads as follows: TGTGCCAGCAGCTTAGGAACTACAGCCTACAATGAGCAGTTCTTC. Protein translation: CASSLGTTAYNEQFF.